Below are 5 T cell receptor beta chains sequenced from a single sample in a study of OX40 agonist ivuxolimab in advanced cancers. Profiling relied on immunoSEQ multiplex PCR, and the TCRdb table lists in-frame clones only, not all of them. The sample lists over 60,000 clones; over 75% were seen once. The input for sequencing was CD4+ or CD8+ T cells sorted from blood, taken in a trial of the OX40 agonist ivuxolimab. These receptors were collected from an adult with an advanced solid tumor such as melanoma, head and neck, liver or kidney cancer.

The chain has TRBV6-5 and TRBJ2-7, with 15 bases aligning to TRBD2. Germline V lookup: CDR1 MNHEY, CDR2 SVGAGI. CDR3 size: 16 residues. V was pared by 0 bases and J by 4 bases, with 1 base of the junction left unmatched. CDR3 region: CASSYSGLAGGYEQYF. The CDR3 DNA sequence: TGTGCCAGCAGTTACTCGGGACTAGCGGGAGGATACGAGCAGTACTTC.

This clone was detected once. This chain links TRBV19 with TRBJ1-3; a possible D gene is TRBD1 (6 bases). Trimming took off 6 bases at V and 1 base at J, with 10 bases between the two ends. Germline V lookup: CDR1 LNHDA, CDR2 SQIVND (reference sequence). This CDR3 has 14 residues. This CDR3 is CASRTRGSGNTIYF. CDR3 in DNA: TGTGCCAGTAGGACCAGGGGTTCTGGAAACACCATATATTTT. Looking up the rest from reference TRBV19 and TRBJ1-3 gives the full variable domain: DGGITQSPKYLFRKEGQNVTLSCEQNLNHDAMYWYRQDPGQGLRLIYYSQIVNDFQKGDIAEGYSVSREKKESFPLTVTSAQKNPTAFYLCASRTRGSGNTIYFGEGSWLTVV.

The chain carries TRBV7-2 and TRBJ1-5; perhaps TRBD1 as D (5 bases). This CDR3 is built from 16 residues. Trimming took 2 bases from V and 3 from J, leaving 14 bases between them. Germline loops: CDR1 SGHTA, CDR2 FQGNSA. DNA for the CDR3: TGTGCCAGCAGCTTATTAGGGGCAGGGAACAATCAGCCCCAGCATTTT. Translated: CASSLLGAGNNQPQHF. The variable domain in full, completed from reference TRBV7-2 and TRBJ1-5, reads GAGVSQSPSNKVTEKGKDVELRCDPISGHTALYWYRQSLGQGLEFLIYFQGNSAPDKSGLPSDRFSAERTGGSVSTLTIQRTQQEDSAVYLCASSLLGAGNNQPQHFGDGTRLSIL.

The CDR3 nucleotides read TGTGCCAGCAGTCCGGGACAGGGGAACACTGAAGCTTTCTTT. This codes for CASSPGQGNTEAFF. V gene TRBV28 combines with J gene TRBJ1-1, with TRBD1 identical over 9 bases. Germline V gives CDR1 MDHEN, CDR2 SYDVKM. Losses at the gene ends were 5 bases for V and 1 base for J; bases not matched to a gene: 2. The CDR3 is made up of 14 amino acids.

This clone appeared a single time. V and J are TRBV15 and TRBJ2-7, with unresolved D. Germline CDR1 is LNHNV and CDR2 is YYDKDF (reference sequence). V gave up 1 base and J gave up 0 bases, with 13 bases separating them. The CDR3 sequence is 16 residues long. CDR3 bases: TGTGCCACCAGCAGAGGCTTGGCGGCCGGCTCCTACGAGCAGTACTTC. This translates into CATSRGLAAGSYEQYF.